Presented here are 21 T cell receptor beta chains from one specimen sequenced in a study of cytomegalovirus exposure and HLA in healthy donors. Vbeta (60) and Jbeta (13) primers were used in the PCR. The repertoire was sequenced with immunoSEQ multiplex PCR; TCRdb's copy has only in-frame clones and lacks some. This table has some 150,000 clones, over 60% appearing once. Input material: PBMCs. These TCRs come from a woman aged 30 to 39 in good health and CMV-seronegative.

J is TRBJ2-6 and V is TRBV29-1, with 11 positions matching TRBD2. Germline V gene lookup returns CDR1 SQVTM and CDR2 ANQGSEA. This CDR3 spans 16 amino acids. Trimming removed 5 bases from V and 0 bases from J; junction bases left unmatched: 3. The CDR3 protein is CSVRTSGYSGANVLTF. The CDR3 DNA reads as TGCAGCGTTCGGACTAGCGGGTACTCTGGGGCCAACGTCCTGACTTTC. Full variable domain (missing parts from reference TRBV29-1 and TRBJ2-6): SAVISQKPSRDICQRGTSLTIQCQVDSQVTMMFWYRQQPGQSLTLIATANQGSEATYESGFVIDKFPISRPNLTFSTLTVSNMSPEDSSIYLCSVRTSGYSGANVLTFGAGSRLTVL.

This sequence joins TRBV27 and TRBJ1-2; TRBD1 is a possible D gene (6 bases). The germline V gene encodes CDR1 MNHEY and CDR2 SMNVEV (reference sequence). V gave up 5 bases and J gave up 7 bases, with 17 bases separating them. This CDR3 has 14 amino acids. The CDR3 region has the DNA TGTGCCAGCAGTCCAGACAGGCCGGATCGTGGCTACACCTTC. Translating it yields CASSPDRPDRGYTF.

This chain uses TRBV4-2 with TRBJ1-2; 12 nucleotides line up with TRBD1. Trimming removed 3 bases from V and 6 bases from J; junction bases left unmatched: 8. Germline V gives CDR1 LGHNA, CDR2 YNFKEQ. This CDR3 contains 16 residues. CDR3 DNA sequence: TGTGCCAGCAGCCAGCCCGGGACAGGGGGCAGGGATGGCTACACCTTC. Its translation: CASSQPGTGGRDGYTF.

V is TRBV11-2 and J is TRBJ2-3; the match to TRBD1 covers 7 bases. Trimming took 5 bases from V and 0 from J; bases not matched to a gene: 2. This CDR3 is 14 amino acids long. The germline gives CDR1 SGHAT, CDR2 FQNNGV. The CDR3 nucleotides read TGTGCCAGCAGCGGGACAGTTAGCACAGATACGCAGTATTTT. Protein sequence: CASSGTVSTDTQYF.

This clone has more than one count but fewer than ten. The chain joins TRBV28 to TRBJ1-1, with 8 bases fitting TRBD1. The CDR3 totals 12 residues. Germline loops: CDR1 MDHEN, CDR2 SYDVKM. V lost 6 bases to trimming and J lost 8 bases; unmatched junction nucleotides: 5. The CDR3 DNA reads TGTGCCAGCAGCCTCGACAGGGGAGAAGCTTTCTTT. It codes for CASSLDRGEAFF.

Remarks on this clone: Compared with germline, one end of the junction differs, possibly owing to a read error. Other DNA sequences within the sample encode an identical CDR3. The rearrangement uses TRBV7-9 and TRBJ2-7; D possibly corresponds to TRBD1 (5 bases). Germline V lookup: CDR1 SEHNR, CDR2 FQNEAQ (reference sequence). This CDR3 comprises 12 residues. The CDR3 sequence: CSSSLQGYEQYF. CDR3 in DNA: TGTTCCAGCAGCCTGCAGGGTTACGAGCAGTACTTC.

The chain combines TRBV5-5 with TRBJ1-5; D might be TRBD1 (5 bases). The CDR3 has 15 amino acids. V dropped 0 bases and J dropped 7 bases, with 14 bases sitting between them. Germline loops: CDR1 SGHKS, CDR2 YYEKEE (reference sequence). Written as DNA, the CDR3 is TGTGCCAGCAGCTTGGGGGCCCCAGGGAACCAGCCCCAGCATTTT. Amino acids: CASSLGAPGNQPQHF.

As regards this clone: An end of the junction does not agree with germline; a read error may underlie this. The genes are TRBV2 and TRBJ1-4, with D possibly TRBD1 on 6 matching bases. The CDR3 sequence is 15 residues long. CDR1 and CDR2 from the germline V gene are SNHLY and FYNNEI. The CDR3 bases are TGTGCCAGCAACTATAAAGGGGGGGGGAATGGAAAACTGTTTTTT. Translation gives CASNYKGGGNGKLFF.

DNA of the CDR3: TGTGCCAGCAGTCATAACAGGGGAGGCGGTGGCGAGCAGTACTTC. Protein: CASSHNRGGGGEQYF. This chain uses TRBV9 with TRBJ2-7; D perhaps matches TRBD1 (7 bases). Trimming removed 5 bases from V and 6 bases from J, with 21 bases in between. The CDR3 is 15 amino acids. CDR1 SGDLS and CDR2 YYNGEE come from the germline V gene.

This chain uses TRBV4-1 with TRBJ2-2, with TRBD1 identical over 8 bases. Looked up from germline, CDR1 is MGHRA and CDR2 is YSYEKL. The V and J ends lost 2 bases and 5 bases, in that order; junction bases with no gene match: 13. The CDR3 contains 18 residues. CDR3 loop: CASSQFPGDRGKTGELFF. In nucleotides, the CDR3 is TGCGCCAGCAGCCAATTTCCCGGAGACAGGGGAAAAACCGGGGAGCTGTTTTTT.

The chain carries TRBV27 and TRBJ2-7; 9 nucleotides line up with TRBD2. V shed 8 bases and J 2 bases; nucleotides not matched to a gene: 4. There are 13 residues in the CDR3. Germline CDR1 is MNHEY and CDR2 is SMNVEV (reference sequence). CDR3 in amino acids: CASGSGGPYEQYF. As DNA, the CDR3 is TGTGCCAGCGGTAGCGGGGGACCCTACGAGCAGTACTTC.

In this sample, this clone turned up many times. The chain joins TRBV4-1 to TRBJ2-7; D uncertain. Germline CDR1 and CDR2: MGHRA and YSYEKL. This CDR3 is built from 15 residues. Trimming removed 4 bases from V and 3 bases from J, with 16 bases in between. The CDR3 nucleotides read TGCGCCAGCAGCCTCAGCGCGGCCGCCTACTACGAGCAGTACTTC. It yields the protein CASSLSAAAYYEQYF.

V usage is TRBV30 and J usage is TRBJ2-1, with 10 positions matching TRBD2. Trimming took 1 base from V and 7 from J; bases not matched to a gene: 4. Germline CDR1 GTSNPN, CDR2 SVGIG (reference sequence). This CDR3 comprises 14 residues. The CDR3 region is CAWSASGSRNEQFF. CDR3 sequence (DNA): TGTGCCTGGAGTGCTAGCGGGAGTCGTAATGAGCAGTTCTTC.

This clone has a handful of counts. The rearrangement joins TRBV6-4 to TRBJ2-2; TRBD1 matches 7 bases. The V gene's germline CDR1 is MRHNA and CDR2 SNTAGT. This CDR3 contains 14 residues. The V segment lost 8 bases and the J segment 3 bases; nucleotides outside the gene matches: 6. For the CDR3, the DNA is TGTGCCAGCGGCTACGGACAGGACACCGGGGAGCTGTTTTTT. This sequence encodes CASGYGQDTGELFF.

V usage is TRBV28 and J usage is TRBJ2-5, with 7 bases matching TRBD2. The end of the DNA aligns better with TRBJ2-7, so the J call may be wrong. The germline V gene has CDR1 MDHEN and CDR2 SYDVKM. This CDR3 has 16 residues. The CDR3 sequence: CASPPEAGESSYEQYF. The CDR3 DNA reads TGTGCCAGCCCCCCCGAGGCGGGAGAGTCCTCCTACGAGCAGTACTTC.

The CDR3 DNA reads as TGCGCCACCCTCCCTCGACAGGGAAGCTCCTACAATGAGCAGTTCTTC. Translation gives CATLPRQGSSYNEQFF. The chain is built from TRBV10-1 and TRBJ2-1; 7 positions match TRBD1. CDR3 length: 16 residues. V lost 10 bases, J lost 0 bases, and 12 bases stayed unmatched. Germline loops: CDR1 WNHNN, CDR2 SYGVQD (reference sequence).

This rearrangement joins TRBV19 to TRBJ2-6; 10 nucleotides agree with TRBD1. CDR1 is LNHDA and CDR2 is SQIVND in the germline V gene (reference sequence). V lost 10 bases and J lost 1; bases outside the gene matches: 4. CDR3 size: 15 residues. The CDR3 sequence is CATGQGRSGANVLTF. Written as DNA, the CDR3 is TGTGCCACGGGACAGGGGAGATCTGGGGCCAACGTCCTGACTTTC.

This clone showed up just once. The chain combines TRBV29-1 with TRBJ2-7, with D perhaps TRBD1 (7 bases). The CDR3 runs 15 residues. Germline V gene lookup returns CDR1 SQVTM and CDR2 ANQGSEA. Trimming took 2 bases from V and 3 from J, leaving 17 bases between them. This chain's CDR3 is CSVESGGTDFYEQYF. CDR3 nucleotides: TGCAGCGTTGAATCAGGGGGGACTGACTTCTACGAGCAGTACTTC.

The J gene is TRBJ1-5, the V gene TRBV7-9; the D gene is possibly TRBD1 (5 bases). With 1 base removed from V and 3 bases from J, the gap between germline ends came to 10 bases. The CDR3 spans 15 residues. CDR1 is SEHNR, CDR2 FQNEAQ, per germline (reference sequence). CDR3 amino acids: CASSLVGAINQPQHF. The CDR3, as DNA: TGTGCCAGCAGCTTAGTAGGGGCTATCAATCAGCCCCAGCATTTT.

This clone has just one count. The V and J genes are TRBV2 and TRBJ1-1, with a possible D match to TRBD1 (6 bases). The V and J ends lost 5 bases and 0 bases respectively, with 16 bases between them. Looked up from germline, CDR1 is SNHLY and CDR2 is FYNNEI. CDR3 length equals 16 residues. The CDR3 loop reads CASSFGQGRMNTEAFF. The CDR3 DNA is TGTGCCAGCAGTTTCGGGCAGGGGAGAATGAACACTGAAGCTTTCTTT.

In its sample, this clone was seen once. One junction end disagrees with the germline gene, perhaps due to a read error. The chain has TRBV5-4 and TRBJ2-1; 9 positions agree with TRBD2. CDR1 is SGHNT, CDR2 YYREEE, per germline (reference sequence). CDR3 length: 15 amino acids. Here the CDR3 reads CASRLGLAGDGEQFF. In nucleotides, the CDR3 is TGTGCCAGCAGATTGGGGTTAGCGGGAGATGGTGAGCAGTTCTTC.